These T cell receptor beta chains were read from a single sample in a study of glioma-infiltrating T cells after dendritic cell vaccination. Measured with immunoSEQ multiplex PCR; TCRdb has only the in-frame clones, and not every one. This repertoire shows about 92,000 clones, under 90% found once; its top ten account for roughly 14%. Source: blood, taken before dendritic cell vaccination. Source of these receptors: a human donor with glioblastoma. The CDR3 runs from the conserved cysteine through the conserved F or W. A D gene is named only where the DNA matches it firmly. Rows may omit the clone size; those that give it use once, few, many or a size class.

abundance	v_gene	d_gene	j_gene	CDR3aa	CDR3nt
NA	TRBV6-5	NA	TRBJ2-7	CASLGGGVDEQYF	TGTGCCAGTTTGGGGGGGGGCGTCGACGAGCAGTACTTC
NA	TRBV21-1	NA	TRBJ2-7	CASSRLTGDLPYEQYF	TGTGCCAGCAGCAGGCTGACAGGGGACCTCCCCTACGAGCAGTACTTC
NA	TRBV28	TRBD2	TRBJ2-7	CASSLETSGSREQYF	TGTGCCAGCAGTCTCGAGACTAGCGGGAGTCGCGAGCAGTACTTC
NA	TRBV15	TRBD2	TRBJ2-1	CATSRARGGGPYNEQFF	TGTGCCACCAGCAGAGCCCGCGGGGGGGGTCCCTACAATGAGCAGTTCTTC
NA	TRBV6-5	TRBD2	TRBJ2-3	CASSYSKRDREVTQYF	TGTGCCAGCAGTTACTCGAAGCGGGATAGGGAGGTTACGCAGTATTTT
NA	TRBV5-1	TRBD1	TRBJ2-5	CASSPNPTKDDRGSQETQYF	TGCGCCAGCAGCCCAAATCCTACCAAAGACGACAGGGGGAGTCAAGAGACCCAGTACTTC
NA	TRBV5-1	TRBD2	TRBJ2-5	CASSRGLGETQYF	TGCGCCAGCAGCCGCGGACTAGGTGAGACCCAGTACTTC
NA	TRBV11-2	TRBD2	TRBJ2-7	CASSSGLAGASEQYF	TGTGCCAGCAGCTCCGGACTAGCGGGAGCCTCCGAGCAGTACTTC
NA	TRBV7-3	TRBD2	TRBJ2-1	CASSLAGGRRENEQFF	TGTGCCAGCAGCCTAGCGGGGGGGCGTCGAGAAAATGAGCAGTTCTTC
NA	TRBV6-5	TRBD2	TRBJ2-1	CASSYSTSGDNEQFF	TGTGCCAGCAGTTACTCGACTAGCGGGGACAATGAGCAGTTCTTC
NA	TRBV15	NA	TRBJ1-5	CATSRGQLNQPQHF	TGTGCCACCAGCAGAGGGCAGTTAAATCAGCCCCAGCATTTT
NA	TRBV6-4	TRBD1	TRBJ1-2	CASSATGTGLFGYTF	TGTGCCAGCAGTGCTACCGGGACAGGGTTATTCGGCTACACCTTC
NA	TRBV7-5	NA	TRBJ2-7	CVQSDRPSYEQYF	TGTGTACAATCGGACAGGCCCTCCTACGAGCAGTACTTC
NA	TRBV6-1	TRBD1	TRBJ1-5	CASSRQGDQPQHF	TGTGCCAGTTCCAGACAGGGAGATCAGCCCCAGCATTTT
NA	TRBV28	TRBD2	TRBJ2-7	CASSWSHPGTSLPAQPYEQYF	TGTGCCAGCAGTTGGAGTCATCCCGGGACTAGTCTACCCGCTCAGCCCTACGAGCAGTACTTC
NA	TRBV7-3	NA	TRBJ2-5	CASSLSSNRQETQYF	TGTGCCAGCAGCTTAAGTTCAAACAGACAAGAGACCCAGTACTTC
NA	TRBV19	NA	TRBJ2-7	CASSMVGGPYEQYF	TGTGCCAGTAGTATGGTGGGAGGTCCCTACGAGCAGTACTTC
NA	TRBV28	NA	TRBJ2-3	CASSFVTGSTDTQYF	TGTGCCAGCAGTTTTGTCACAGGAAGCACAGATACGCAGTATTTT
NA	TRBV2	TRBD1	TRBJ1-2	CASSPQGHPNYGYTF	TGTGCCAGCAGCCCACAGGGGCATCCTAACTATGGCTACACCTTC
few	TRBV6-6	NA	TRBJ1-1	CASRPHVNTEAFF	TGTGCCAGCAGACCACATGTGAACACTGAAGCTTTCTTT
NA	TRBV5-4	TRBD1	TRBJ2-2	CASSNRDRNTGELFF	TGTGCCAGCAGCAACCGGGACAGGAACACCGGGGAGCTGTTTTTT
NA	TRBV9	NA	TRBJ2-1	CASSVVQGGNEQFF	TGTGCCAGCAGCGTAGTTCAGGGTGGCAATGAGCAGTTCTTC
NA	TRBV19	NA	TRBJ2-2	CASSIRRGGQGGTGELFF	TGTGCCAGTAGTATAAGGAGGGGGGGCCAGGGAGGCACCGGGGAGCTGTTTTTT
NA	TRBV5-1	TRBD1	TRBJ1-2	CASSPNWLGQGALGYTF	TGCGCCAGCAGCCCTAATTGGTTGGGACAGGGCGCTCTCGGCTACACCTTC
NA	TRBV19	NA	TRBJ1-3	CASTLSGKAGNTIYF	TGTGCCAGTACCTTGTCGGGGAAGGCTGGAAACACCATATATTTT
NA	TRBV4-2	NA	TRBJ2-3	CASSQAPPAGHRLSTDTQYF	TGTGCCAGCAGCCAAGCCCCTCCGGCCGGACACCGTCTTAGCACAGATACGCAGTATTTT
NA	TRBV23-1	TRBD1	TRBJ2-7	CASSHLTGERAYEQYF	TGCGCCAGCAGTCATTTGACAGGGGAGAGGGCCTACGAGCAGTACTTC
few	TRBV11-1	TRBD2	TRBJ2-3	CASSPTPEPSGRPTDTQYF	TGTGCCAGCAGCCCCACCCCGGAGCCTAGCGGGAGACCTACAGATACGCAGTATTTT
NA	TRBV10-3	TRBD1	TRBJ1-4	CAISNLRQGANEKLFF	TGTGCCATCAGTAACCTGAGACAGGGGGCAAATGAAAAACTGTTTTTT
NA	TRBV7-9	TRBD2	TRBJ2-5	CASSLGRTSGGAMETQYF	TGTGCCAGCAGCTTAGGGCGTACTAGCGGGGGGGCGATGGAGACCCAGTACTTC
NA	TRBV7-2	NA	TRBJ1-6	CASSLASTSSYNSPLHF	TGTGCCAGCAGCTTAGCGTCAACCAGCTCCTATAATTCACCCCTCCACTTT
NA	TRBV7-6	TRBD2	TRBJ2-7	CASSLLVGEGVGAGAYEQYF	TGTGCCAGCAGCTTATTGGTGGGGGAAGGGGTGGGAGCGGGGGCCTACGAGCAGTACTTC
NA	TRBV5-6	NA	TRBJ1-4	CASSFPGADEKLFF	TGTGCCAGCAGCTTTCCAGGGGCGGATGAAAAACTGTTTTTT
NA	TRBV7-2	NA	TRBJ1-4	CASSFTTALNEKLFF	TGTGCCAGCAGCTTTACGACAGCTCTTAATGAAAAACTGTTTTTT
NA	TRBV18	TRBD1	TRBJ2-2	CASSPSTGGHGELFF	TGTGCCAGCTCACCATCGACAGGGGGCCACGGGGAGCTGTTTTTT
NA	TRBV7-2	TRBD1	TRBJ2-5	CASSLSGPGGETQYF	TGTGCCAGCAGCTTATCGGGGCCAGGGGGAGAGACCCAGTACTTC
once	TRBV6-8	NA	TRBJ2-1	CASSRQRREFF	TGTGCCAGCAGCCGCCAGCGGAGGGAGTTCTTC
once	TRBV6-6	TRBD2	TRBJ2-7	CASSYSASGVSYEQYF	TGTGCCAGCAGTTACTCTGCCAGCGGGGTCTCCTACGAGCAGTACTTC
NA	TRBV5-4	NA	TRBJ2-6	CASSFGSGANVLTF	TGTGCCAGCAGCTTCGGCTCTGGGGCCAACGTCCTGACTTTC
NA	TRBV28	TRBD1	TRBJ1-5	CASSSQTGSNQPQHF	TGTGCCAGCAGTTCTCAGACAGGGAGCAATCAGCCCCAGCATTTT
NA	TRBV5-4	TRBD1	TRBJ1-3	CASSRNRGDTIYF	TGTGCCAGCAGCCGGAACAGGGGGGACACCATATATTTT
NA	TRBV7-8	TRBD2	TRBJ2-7	CASSPPTSRLEQYF	TGTGCCAGCAGCCCGCCGACTAGCCGGCTGGAGCAGTACTTC
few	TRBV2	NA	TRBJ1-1	CASRQDSNTEAFF	TGTGCCAGCAGGCAAGACAGCAACACTGAAGCTTTCTTT
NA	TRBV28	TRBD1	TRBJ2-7	CASSSDRGYYEQYF	TGTGCCAGCAGTTCGGACAGGGGTTACTACGAGCAGTACTTC
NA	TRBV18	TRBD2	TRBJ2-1	CASSPRLAGNNEQFF	TGTGCCAGCTCACCACGACTAGCGGGGAACAATGAGCAGTTCTTC
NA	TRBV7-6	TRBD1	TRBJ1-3	CASSLAGQGTGNTIYF	TGTGCCAGCAGCTTAGCCGGACAGGGGACTGGAAACACCATATATTTT
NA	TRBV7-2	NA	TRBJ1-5	CASSLIGREGQPQHF	TGTGCCAGCAGCTTAATCGGGCGAGAGGGTCAGCCCCAGCATTTT
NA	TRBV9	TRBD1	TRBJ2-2	CASSAPLDRVNTGELFF	TGTGCCAGCAGCGCCCCTCTGGACAGGGTGAACACCGGGGAGCTGTTTTTT
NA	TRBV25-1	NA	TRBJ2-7	CASSAAGIYEQYF	TGTGCCAGCAGTGCGGCAGGAATCTACGAGCAGTACTTC
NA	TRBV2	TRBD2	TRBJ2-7	CASRAGANYEQYF	TGTGCCAGCCGAGCGGGGGCAAACTACGAGCAGTACTTC